This is a list of T cell receptor beta chains from one sample in a study of T cell responses to AZD1222 COVID-19 vaccine. TCRdb's table, derived via immunoSEQ multiplex PCR, lists solely in-frame clones and lacks some. The sample shows 66,000 or so clones, more than 85% of them seen only once. Material: peripheral blood, obtained on day 0 of AZD1222 vaccination. The source is an adult in good health. CDR3s include the opening cysteine and the closing phenylalanine or tryptophan. A D gene is named only where the DNA matches it firmly. Not every row has a clone size; where given, it reads once, few, many or a size class.

. | TRBJ2-7 | . | TRBV2 | CASSDWYEQYF | TGTGCCAGCAGTGATTGGTACGAGCAGTACTTC
TRBD1 | TRBJ1-1 | . | TRBV27 | CASSLDRASLNTEAFF | TGTGCCAGCAGTTTGGACAGGGCCTCCCTGAACACTGAAGCTTTCTTT
. | TRBJ2-7 | few | TRBV13 | CASSLYLDRSYEQYF | TGTGCCAGCAGCTTATATCTCGACCGCTCCTACGAGCAGTACTTC
TRBD1 | TRBJ2-7 | few | TRBV2 | CASKAAGQGYEQYF | TGTGCCAGCAAGGCCGCGGGACAGGGCTACGAGCAGTACTTC
. | TRBJ2-1 | . | TRBV12-3/TRBV12-4 | CASSLRGASEQFF | TGTGCCAGCAGTTTAAGGGGTGCTAGTGAGCAGTTCTTC
. | TRBJ1-1 | . | TRBV5-5 | CASSLEVRTEAFF | TGTGCCAGCAGCTTGGAGGTCCGAACTGAAGCCTTCTTT
. | TRBJ1-6 | . | TRBV28 | CASKNGHSPLHF | TGTGCCAGCAAAAATGGCCATTCACCCCTCCACTTT
. | TRBJ1-5 | . | TRBV28 | CASRSQGDQPQHF | TGTGCCAGCAGGTCACAGGGTGATCAGCCCCAGCATTTT
TRBD1 | TRBJ1-2 | few | TRBV4-1 | CASSQEDRGSYGYTF | TGCGCCAGCAGCCAAGAGGACAGGGGGTCATATGGCTACACCTTC
TRBD1 | TRBJ2-5 | . | TRBV7-9 | CASSYPLDRAAETQYF | TGTGCCAGCAGCTACCCACTGGACAGGGCAGCGGAGACCCAGTACTTC
TRBD2 | TRBJ2-7 | . | TRBV7-9 | CASSGQRLLAGNREQYF | TGTGCCAGCAGCGGGCAGAGGCTCCTAGCGGGTAATCGCGAGCAGTACTTC
. | TRBJ2-5 | . | TRBV5-1 | CASSFTWEETQYF | TGCGCCAGCAGCTTTACTTGGGAGGAGACCCAGTACTTC
. | TRBJ2-3 | . | TRBV9 | CASSVGTASTDTQYF | TGTGCCAGCAGCGTAGGCACAGCTAGCACAGATACGCAGTATTTT
. | TRBJ1-4 | . | TRBV4-3 | CASSQDSGVGKLFF | TGCGCCAGCAGCCAAGACTCAGGGGTTGGTAAACTGTTTTTT
. | TRBJ2-3 | . | TRBV18 | CASSPTGSYSTDTQYF | TGTGCCAGCTCACCTACAGGGTCTTATAGCACAGATACGCAGTATTTT